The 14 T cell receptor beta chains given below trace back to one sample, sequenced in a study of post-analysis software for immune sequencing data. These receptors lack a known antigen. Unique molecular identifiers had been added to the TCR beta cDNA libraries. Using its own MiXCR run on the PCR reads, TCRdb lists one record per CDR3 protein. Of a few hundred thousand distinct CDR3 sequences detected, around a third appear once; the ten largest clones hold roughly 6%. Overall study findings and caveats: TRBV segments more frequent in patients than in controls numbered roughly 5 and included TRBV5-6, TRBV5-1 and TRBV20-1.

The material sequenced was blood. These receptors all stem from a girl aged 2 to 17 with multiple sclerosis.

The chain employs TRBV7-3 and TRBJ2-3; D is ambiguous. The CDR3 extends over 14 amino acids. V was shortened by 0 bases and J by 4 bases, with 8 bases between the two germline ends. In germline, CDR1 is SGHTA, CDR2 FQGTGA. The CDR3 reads CASSLTFSPDTQYF. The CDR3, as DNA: TGTGCCAGCAGCTTAACCTTTAGCCCAGATACGCAGTATTTT.

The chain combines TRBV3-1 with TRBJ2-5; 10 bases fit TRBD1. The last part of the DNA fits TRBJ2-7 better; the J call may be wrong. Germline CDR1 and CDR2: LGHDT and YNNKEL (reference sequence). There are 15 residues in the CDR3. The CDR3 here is CASSPGGTGEDEQYF. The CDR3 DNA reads TGTGCCAGCAGCCCAGGGGGGACAGGGGAGGACGAGCAGTACTTC.

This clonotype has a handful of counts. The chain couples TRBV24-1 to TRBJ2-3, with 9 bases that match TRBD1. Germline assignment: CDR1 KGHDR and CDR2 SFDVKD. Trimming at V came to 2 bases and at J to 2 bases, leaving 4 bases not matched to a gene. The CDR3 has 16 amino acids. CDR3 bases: TGTGCCACCAGTGATTCCGGGACAGGGCCCACAGATACGCAGTATTTT. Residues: CATSDSGTGPTDTQYF.

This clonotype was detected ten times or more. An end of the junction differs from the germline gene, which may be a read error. The chain's CDR3 is CASSLTQETQYF. The CDR3, as DNA: TGTGCCAGCAGCCTCACACAAGAGACCCAGTACTTC. This chain connects TRBV5-1 to TRBJ2-5, with D hard to call. CDR1 and CDR2 (germline): SGHRS, YFSETQ. This CDR3 region has 12 residues.

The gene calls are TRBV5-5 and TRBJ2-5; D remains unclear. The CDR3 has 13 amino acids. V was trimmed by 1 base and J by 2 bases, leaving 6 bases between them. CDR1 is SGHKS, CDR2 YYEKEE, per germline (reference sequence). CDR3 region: CASSLRRQETQYF. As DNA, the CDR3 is TGTGCCAGCAGCTTGCGTAGGCAAGAGACCCAGTACTTC.

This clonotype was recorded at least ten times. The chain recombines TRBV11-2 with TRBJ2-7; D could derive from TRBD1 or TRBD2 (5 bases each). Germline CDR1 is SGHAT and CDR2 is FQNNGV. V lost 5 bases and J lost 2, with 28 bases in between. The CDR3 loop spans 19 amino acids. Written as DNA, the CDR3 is TGTGCCAGCAGCCCCCCTTCTCCGGGACGGAGCTTGCTTACCTACGAGCAGTACTTC. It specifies CASSPPSPGRSLLTYEQYF. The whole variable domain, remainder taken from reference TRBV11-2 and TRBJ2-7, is EAGVAQSPRYKIIEKRQSVAFWCNPISGHATLYWYQQILGQGPKLLIQFQNNGVVDDSQLPKDRFSAERLKGVDSTLKIQPAKLEDSAVYLCASSPPSPGRSLLTYEQYFGPGTRLTVT.

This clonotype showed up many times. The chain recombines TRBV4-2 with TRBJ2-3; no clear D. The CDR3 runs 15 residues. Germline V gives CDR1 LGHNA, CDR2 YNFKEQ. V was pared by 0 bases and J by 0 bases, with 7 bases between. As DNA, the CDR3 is TGTGCCAGCAGCCAAGAAGAAGACAGCACAGATACGCAGTATTTT. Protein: CASSQEEDSTDTQYF.

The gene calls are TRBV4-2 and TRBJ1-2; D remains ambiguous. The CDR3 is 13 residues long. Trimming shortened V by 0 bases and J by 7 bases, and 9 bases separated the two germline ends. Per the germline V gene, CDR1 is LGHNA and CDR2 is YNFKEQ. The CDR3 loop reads CASSQDGFVGYTF. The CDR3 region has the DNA TGTGCCAGCAGCCAAGATGGATTTGTTGGCTACACCTTC.

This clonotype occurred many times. The CDR3 region has the DNA TGTGCCAGCAGTCCCGGGACAGTCCAAGAGACCCAGTACTTC. Protein product: CASSPGTVQETQYF. The chain is built from TRBV27 and TRBJ2-5; 7 nucleotides align to TRBD1. This CDR3 contains 14 residues. Germline-derived CDR1 and CDR2 are MNHEY and SMNVEV (reference sequence). Losses at the gene ends were 5 bases for V and 1 base for J; bases not matched to a gene: 4.

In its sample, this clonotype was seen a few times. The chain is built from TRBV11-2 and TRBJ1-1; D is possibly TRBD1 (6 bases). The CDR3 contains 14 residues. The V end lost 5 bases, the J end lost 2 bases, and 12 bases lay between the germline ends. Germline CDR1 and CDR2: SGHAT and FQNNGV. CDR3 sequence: CASSIRGSNTEAFF. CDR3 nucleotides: TGTGCCAGCAGCATTAGGGGGAGTAACACTGAAGCTTTCTTT.

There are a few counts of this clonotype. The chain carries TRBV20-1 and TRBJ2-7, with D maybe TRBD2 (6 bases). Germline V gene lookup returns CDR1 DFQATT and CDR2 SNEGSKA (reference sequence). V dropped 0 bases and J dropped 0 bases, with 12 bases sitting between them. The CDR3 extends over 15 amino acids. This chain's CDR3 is CSARDGLALSYEQYF. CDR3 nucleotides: TGCAGTGCTAGAGATGGGCTAGCGCTCTCCTACGAGCAGTACTTC.

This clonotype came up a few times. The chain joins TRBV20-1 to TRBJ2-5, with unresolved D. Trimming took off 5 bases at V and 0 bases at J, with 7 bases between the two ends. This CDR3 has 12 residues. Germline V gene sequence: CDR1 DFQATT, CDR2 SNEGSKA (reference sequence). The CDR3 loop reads CSAEDHQETQYF. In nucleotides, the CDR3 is TGCAGTGCTGAGGACCACCAAGAGACCCAGTACTTC.

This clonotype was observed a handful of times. CDR3 DNA: TGTGCCAGCAGCCAAGGAGGGACACATGGCTATGGCTACACCTTC. Protein product: CASSQGGTHGYGYTF. V is TRBV14 and J is TRBJ1-2; weak D call: TRBD1 (6 bases). The CDR3 extends over 15 amino acids. CDR1 is SGHDN and CDR2 is FVKESK in the germline V gene. V was clipped by 1 base and J by 4 bases, with 13 bases between them.

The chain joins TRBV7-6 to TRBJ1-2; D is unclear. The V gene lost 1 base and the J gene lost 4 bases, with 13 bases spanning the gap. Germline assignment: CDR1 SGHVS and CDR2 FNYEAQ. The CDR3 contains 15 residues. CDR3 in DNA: TGTGCCAGCAGCTTAGAGTCCCGGGGTAGCTATGGCTACACCTTC. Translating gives CASSLESRGSYGYTF.